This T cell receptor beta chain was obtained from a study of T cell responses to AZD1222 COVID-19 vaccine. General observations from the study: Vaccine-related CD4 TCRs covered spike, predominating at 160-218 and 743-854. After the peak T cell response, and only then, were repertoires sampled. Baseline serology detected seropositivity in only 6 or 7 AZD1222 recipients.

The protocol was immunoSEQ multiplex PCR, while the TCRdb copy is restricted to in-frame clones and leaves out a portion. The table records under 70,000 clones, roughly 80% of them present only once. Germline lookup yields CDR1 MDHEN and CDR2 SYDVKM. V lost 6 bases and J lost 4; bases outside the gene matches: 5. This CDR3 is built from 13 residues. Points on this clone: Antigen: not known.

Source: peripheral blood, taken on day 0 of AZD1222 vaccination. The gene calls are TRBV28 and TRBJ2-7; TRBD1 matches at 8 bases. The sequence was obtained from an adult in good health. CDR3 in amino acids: CASRAGQEYEQYF. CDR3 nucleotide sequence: TGTGCCAGCAGGGCGGGACAGGAGTACGAGCAGTACTTC. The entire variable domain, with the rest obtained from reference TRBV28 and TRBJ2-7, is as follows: DVKVTQSSRYLVKRTGEKVFLECVQDMDHENMFWYRQDPGLGLRLIYFSYDVKMKEKGDIPEGYSVSREKKERFSLILESASTNQTSMYLCASRAGQEYEQYFGPGTRLTVT.